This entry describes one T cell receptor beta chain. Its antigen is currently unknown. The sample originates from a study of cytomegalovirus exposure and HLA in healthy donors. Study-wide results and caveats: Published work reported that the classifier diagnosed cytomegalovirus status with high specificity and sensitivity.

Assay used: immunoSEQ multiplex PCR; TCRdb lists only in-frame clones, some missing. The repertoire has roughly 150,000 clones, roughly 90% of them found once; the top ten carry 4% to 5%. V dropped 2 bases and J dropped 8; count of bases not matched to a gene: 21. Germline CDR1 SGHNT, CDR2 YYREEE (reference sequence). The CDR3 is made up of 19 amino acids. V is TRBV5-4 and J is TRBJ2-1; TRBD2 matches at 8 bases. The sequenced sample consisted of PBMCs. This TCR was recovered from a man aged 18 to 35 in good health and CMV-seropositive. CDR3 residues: CASSFPGVGMERERDEQFF. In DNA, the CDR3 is TGTGCCAGCAGCTTTCCCGGGGTGGGAATGGAGCGGGAGCGTGATGAGCAGTTCTTC.